This paragraph covers one T cell receptor (beta chain) sequence. Those enrolled, adults aged 18 to 89 years, came from about two dozen US areas. Participant-given clinical history determined each cohort assignment. This entry is derived from a study of blood T cell repertoires in COVID-19. Under the authors' procedure: Amplification with reference gene primers provided the estimates of nucleated cell counts. The protocol was immunoSEQ multiplex PCR, while the TCRdb copy is restricted to in-frame clones and leaves out a portion. V, J and clone size derive from that table, while D and trimming were established from the DNA sequence. The sample has a few hundred thousand clones, 91% seen once. This TCR was recovered from a human donor in a cohort exposed to, infected with or recovered from COVID-19 (not recorded which). The donor label of this sample is uncertain. Sequenced sample: PBMCs or T cells enriched from blood (not recorded which).

The CDR3 here is CASSDVPSGGSDTQYF. The CDR3 bases are TGTGCCAGCAGTGACGTGCCTAGCGGGGGGTCAGATACGCAGTATTTT. This chain links TRBV6-4 with TRBJ2-3, with 11 nucleotides matching TRBD2. The junction had 5 bases not matched to a gene; V was cut back by 2 bases and J by 4 bases. From germline, CDR1 is MRHNA and CDR2 SNTAGT. CDR3 size: 16 residues.